The present entry profiles one T cell receptor beta chain with its context. Antigen unknown. The TCR beta library used iRepertoire HTBI primers with Arm-PCR amplification of CDR3. Each CDR3 protein gets one entry after TCRdb re-called the multiplex PCR reads with MiXCR. The sample includes roughly 610,000 distinct CDR3 sequences, around 15% of them seen just once. The data were taken from a study of regulatory T cells in long-lasting Graves disease. Study results and caveats: Patients with persistent disease showed a bias toward TRBV28, TRBJ1-2 and TRBJ2-5.

As to time point: newly diagnosed GD, antithyroid drugs for less than 3 months. The TCR library was made from RNA extracted from PBMCs. CDR1 and CDR2 from the germline V gene are WNHNN and SYGVQD (reference sequence). The CDR3 totals 15 residues. Trimming cost V 0 bases and J 3 bases; bases outside gene matches: 5. The data also belong to a second study, concerning T cells in Graves' hyperthyroidism and ophthalmopathy. Per that paper: Exclusions: uncontrolled infection, other autoimmune disease, pregnancy, lactation.

The receptor was derived from a man between 18 and 35 years old with Graves disease. Here the sequenced sample was peripheral blood mononuclear cells (PBMCs), taken at new diagnosis, from a patient treated with antithyroid drugs. The chain combines TRBV10-1 with TRBJ2-7, with TRBD1 matching over 7 bases. CDR3 protein: CASSESGPGGYEQYF. Here the CDR3 DNA reads TGCGCCAGCAGTGAGTCTGGGCCAGGGGGCTACGAGCAGTACTTC.